In this sample, the clone carrying this T cell receptor beta chain turned up once. No antigen is known for it. The data derive from a study of Ad26.COV2.S vaccination and SARS-CoV-2 variants. Whole-study findings and limits: Individuals receiving vaccine had higher spike-specific TCR breadth than placebo recipients did. The TCR breadth and depth analyses may have understated or missed part of the total T cell responses.

Treatment denoted: roughly 19 received Ad26.COV2.S at low or high dose, single or two shots; 5 received placebo; per-sample allocation not given. The samples were gathered on day 63 after the first injection of vaccine or placebo. Using immunoSEQ multiplex PCR, the repertoire was profiled, and TCRdb retains in-frame clones only, with some absent. The profile covers a few hundred thousand clones, with roughly 85% appearing a single time and about 7.4% taken by the ten largest. Here the sequenced sample was peripheral blood, taken in a trial of Ad26.COV2.S vaccine versus placebo. This clonotype originated in a person aged 18-60 years who received the Ad26.COV2.S COVID-19 vaccine or a placebo.

The CDR3 reads CASSGGPSQPQHF. CDR3 DNA sequence: TGTGCCAGCAGCGGAGGCCCTTCACAGCCCCAGCATTTT. The chain is built from TRBV7-9 and TRBJ1-5; D is undetermined. This CDR3 spans 13 amino acids. Trimming took off 5 bases at V and 7 bases at J, with 12 bases between the two ends. From germline, CDR1 is SEHNR and CDR2 FQNEAQ (reference sequence).